These 3 T cell receptor beta chains were all obtained from the same sample, sequenced in a study of blood T cell repertoires in COVID-19. Libraries were prepared by immunoSEQ multiplex PCR; TCRdb keeps only in-frame clonotypes and omits some of them. The sample holds about 470,000 clones, about 85% seen once. Sequencing used PBMCs or T cells enriched from blood (not recorded which). These receptors were collected from a woman aged 18-29 years who had recovered from COVID-19.

This clone appeared once. The rearrangement joins TRBV6-1 to TRBJ2-7; tentative D call: TRBD2 (5 bases). With 0 bases removed from V and 0 bases from J, the gap between germline ends came to 12 bases. The CDR3 runs 16 residues. Germline V gives CDR1 MNHNS, CDR2 SASEGT. The CDR3 spells CASSEAGLLSSYEQYF. CDR3 in DNA: TGTGCCAGCAGTGAAGCCGGACTTCTTAGCTCCTACGAGCAGTACTTC.

V gene TRBV11-2 combines with J gene TRBJ2-7; 9 positions match TRBD1. The germline CDR1 and CDR2 sequences are SGHAT and FQNNGV. V shed 5 bases and J 1 base; nucleotides not matched to a gene: 15. This CDR3 comprises 18 residues. The CDR3 is CASSKTGTGRMGSYEQYF. The CDR3 nucleotides read TGTGCCAGCAGCAAAACGGGGACAGGGAGGATGGGATCCTACGAGCAGTACTTC. The complete variable domain, with remaining parts taken from reference TRBV11-2 and TRBJ2-7, reads EAGVAQSPRYKIIEKRQSVAFWCNPISGHATLYWYQQILGQGPKLLIQFQNNGVVDDSQLPKDRFSAERLKGVDSTLKIQPAKLEDSAVYLCASSKTGTGRMGSYEQYFGPGTRLTVT.

Concerning this clone: The same CDR3 also results from other DNA sequences found in this sample. The rearrangement uses TRBV3-1 (or the pseudogene TRBV3-2) and TRBJ2-5; 8 positions agree with TRBD2. The CDR3 extends over 12 amino acids. Losses at the gene ends were 4 bases for V and 5 bases for J; bases not matched to a gene: 0. Looked up from germline, CDR1 is LGHDT and CDR2 is YNNKEL (reference sequence). The CDR3 DNA sequence: TGTGCCAGCAGCCCGGGGGGGGAGACCCAGTACTTC. It specifies CASSPGGETQYF.